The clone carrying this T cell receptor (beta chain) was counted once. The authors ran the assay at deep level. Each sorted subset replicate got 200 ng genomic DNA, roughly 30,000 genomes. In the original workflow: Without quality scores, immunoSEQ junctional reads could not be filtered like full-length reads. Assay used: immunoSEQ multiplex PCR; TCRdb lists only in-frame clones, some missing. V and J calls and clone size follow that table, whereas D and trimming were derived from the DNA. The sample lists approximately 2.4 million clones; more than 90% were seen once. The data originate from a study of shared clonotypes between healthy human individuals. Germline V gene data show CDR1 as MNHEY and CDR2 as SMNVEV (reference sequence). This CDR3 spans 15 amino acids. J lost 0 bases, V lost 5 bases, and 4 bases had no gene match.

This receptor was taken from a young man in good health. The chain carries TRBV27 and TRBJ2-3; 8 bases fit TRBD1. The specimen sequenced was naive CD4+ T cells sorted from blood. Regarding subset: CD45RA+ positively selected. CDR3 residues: CASSQRTGSTDTQYF. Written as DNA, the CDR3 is TGTGCCAGCAGTCAGCGGACAGGGAGCACAGATACGCAGTATTTT.